These T cell receptor beta chains were read from a single sample in a study of T-cell reconstitution after alpha-beta-depleted transplantation in children. TCRdb analysed the PCR reads with MiXCR anew, one entry per CDR3 protein. The data show hundreds of thousands of distinct CDR3 sequences, with roughly 16% seen just once and about 32% held by the top ten. The sample in question was PBMCs, mostly from graft donor cells, obtained 360 days after TCRalphabeta/CD19-depleted stem cell transplant. All receptors derive from a boy in the first two years of life who had a stem cell transplant for Wiskott-Aldrich syndrome, so the T cells may come from the graft donor. Each CDR3 is given with its conserved first and last residue. The D gene is left open where the match is weak. Some rows mark clone size as missing; the rest say once, few, many or name a class of expanded clone.

j_gene | d_gene | abundance | v_gene | CDR3aa | CDR3nt
TRBJ2-3 | . | few | TRBV20-1 | CSASGANLDTQYF | TGCAGTGCTTCCGGGGCTAACTTGGATACGCAGTATTTT
TRBJ2-7 | TRBD2 | many | TRBV10-3 | CAIGRDLAYEQYF | TGTGCCATCGGGAGGGACCTAGCCTACGAGCAGTACTTC
TRBJ2-7 | . | few | TRBV6-2/TRBV6-3 | CASSYVAGTSYEQYF | TGTGCCAGCAGTTACGTGGCGGGTACCAGCTACGAGCAGTACTTC
TRBJ1-1 | TRBD1 | . | TRBV3-1 | CASSQEQGSIADTEAFF | TGTGCCAGCAGCCAAGAACAGGGGTCTATCGCGGACACTGAAGCTTTCTTT
TRBJ2-4 | TRBD2 | . | TRBV2 | CASFPGTRSHLEPLQYF | TGTGCCAGTTTCCCCGGGACTAGGTCCCACCTCGAACCTCTTCAGTACTTC
TRBJ2-3 | TRBD1 | . | TRBV6-1 | CASRQGAHQNTQYF | TGTGCCAGCCGACAGGGGGCGCATCAGAATACGCAGTATTTT
TRBJ2-5 | . | . | TRBV6-2/TRBV6-3 | CASSPPRGRPQETQYF | TGTGCCAGCAGTCCCCCTCGTGGGAGGCCCCAAGAGACCCAGTACTTC
TRBJ2-5 | . | . | TRBV27 | CASSLVRPLLGAETQYF | TGTGCCAGCAGTTTAGTTAGACCCCTACTTGGGGCAGAGACCCAGTACTTC
TRBJ2-6 | . | many | TRBV6-1 | CASSLWGAGANVLTF | TGTGCCAGCAGTCTTTGGGGGGCAGGGGCCAACGTCCTGACTTTC
TRBJ2-1 | TRBD1 | . | TRBV5-1 | CASSDRDSSSSEQFF | TGCGCCAGCAGCGACCGGGACAGTTCCTCCAGTGAGCAGTTCTTC
TRBJ2-3 | TRBD2 | few | TRBV5-1 | CASSPRTGLAYPVF | TGCGCCAGCAGCCCTAGGACGGGACTAGCCTACCCCGTATTT
TRBJ1-5 | . | many | TRBV7-9 | CASSRQNQPQHF | TGTGCCAGCAGCCGACAGAATCAGCCCCAGCATTTT
TRBJ2-5 | TRBD1 | few | TRBV12-3/TRBV12-4 | CASSRTGRQETQYF | TGTGCCAGCAGTAGGACAGGGCGCCAAGAGACCCAGTACTTC
TRBJ2-1 | . | few | TRBV10-3 | CAISDPSDGYNEQFF | TGTGCCATCAGTGACCCTAGCGACGGGTACAATGAGCAGTTCTTC
TRBJ2-1 | TRBD2 | . | TRBV29-1 | CSVWSGGVYNEQFF | TGCAGCGTTTGGAGCGGGGGAGTCTACAATGAGCAGTTCTTC
TRBJ2-5 | TRBD2 | . | TRBV7-8 | CASSPGLAGAWYETQYF | TGTGCCAGCAGCCCCGGACTAGCGGGGGCTTGGTACGAGACCCAGTACTTC
TRBJ2-1 | TRBD2 | . | TRBV3-1 | CASSQRGLSSNNEQFF | TGTGCCAGCAGCCAAAGGGGACTATCGTCAAACAATGAGCAGTTCTTC
TRBJ2-7 | . | few | TRBV4-1 | CASSQGPADEQYF | TGCGCCAGCAGCCAGGGGCCCGCCGACGAGCAGTACTTC
TRBJ2-5 | . | few | TRBV7-9 | CASSLAGTETQYF | TGTGCCAGCAGCTTAGCAGGGACGGAGACCCAGTACTTC
TRBJ2-3 | TRBD2 | few | TRBV15 | CATSSGLDLNTQYF | TGTGCCACCAGCTCCGGACTAGATCTGAATACGCAGTATTTT
TRBJ2-1 | TRBD1 | few | TRBV10-3 | CAISDPHGDRGRRPERNEQFF | TGTGCCATCAGTGACCCACATGGGGACAGGGGGCGAAGACCAGAAAGGAATGAGCAGTTCTTC
TRBJ2-7 | TRBD2 | few | TRBV11-2 | CASSPPPRTRTYEQYF | TGTGCCAGCAGCCCCCCCCCTAGGACTAGGACCTACGAGCAGTACTTC
TRBJ2-7 | TRBD1 | . | TRBV20-1 | CSAYRQGSYEQYF | TGCAGTGCTTATAGACAGGGGTCCTACGAGCAGTACTTC
TRBJ2-7 | TRBD1 | . | TRBV9 | CASSPRGHEQYF | TGTGCCAGCAGCCCCAGGGGGCACGAGCAGTACTTC
TRBJ2-2 | . | . | TRBV10-3 | CAISGQGATGELFF | TGTGCCATCAGTGGTCAGGGAGCCACCGGGGAGCTGTTTTTT
TRBJ1-5 | . | few | TRBV20-1 | CSARDKFGQPQHF | TGCAGTGCTAGAGATAAGTTCGGTCAGCCCCAGCATTTT
TRBJ2-7 | . | few | TRBV28 | CASSLQGRPYEQYF | TGTGCCAGCAGTTTGCAGGGGAGACCCTACGAGCAGTACTTC
TRBJ1-6 | TRBD1 | . | TRBV25-1 | CASSEGGRGQGGNSPLHF | TGTGCCAGCAGTGAAGGGGGACGCGGACAGGGGGGAAATTCACCCCTCCACTTT
TRBJ2-5 | . | . | TRBV3-1 | CASSQDWQGTYQETQYF | TGTGCCAGCAGCCAAGATTGGCAGGGGACGTACCAAGAGACCCAGTACTTC
TRBJ2-7 | . | . | TRBV4-1 | CASSRAPGFSYEQYF | TGCGCCAGCAGCCGAGCGCCAGGGTTTTCCTACGAGCAGTACTTC
TRBJ2-2 | TRBD1 | few | TRBV10-3 | CAIKQGATGTGELFF | TGTGCCATCAAACAGGGGGCTACAGGCACCGGGGAGCTGTTTTTT
TRBJ1-1 | . | few | TRBV18 | CASSSGGDTEAFF | TGTGCCAGCTCATCCGGGGGTGACACTGAAGCTTTCTTT
TRBJ2-1 | . | many | TRBV5-1 | CASSQQGGYNEQFF | TGCGCCAGCAGCCAACAGGGAGGCTACAATGAGCAGTTCTTC
TRBJ2-3 | . | many | TRBV10-3 | CAISVLGTDTQYF | TGTGCCATCAGTGTCCTGGGCACAGATACGCAGTATTTT
TRBJ2-7 | . | few | TRBV20-1 | CSAPGIFSYEQYF | TGCAGTGCTCCCGGGATTTTCTCCTACGAGCAGTACTTC
TRBJ2-5 | . | few | TRBV20-1 | CSAGRNQETQYF | TGCAGTGCCGGGAGAAACCAAGAGACCCAGTACTTC
TRBJ1-6 | . | . | TRBV12-3/TRBV12-4 | CASSLGGWGSPLHF | TGTGCCAGCAGTTTAGGGGGATGGGGCTCACCCCTCCACTTT
TRBJ2-2 | TRBD1 | . | TRBV10-3 | CAISQTGSGELFF | TGTGCCATCAGCCAGACAGGGTCCGGGGAGCTGTTTTTT
TRBJ2-1 | TRBD2 | . | TRBV10-3 | CAIKRTSGGGYNEQFF | TGTGCCATCAAAAGAACTAGCGGGGGGGGATACAATGAGCAGTTCTTC
TRBJ2-2 | . | . | TRBV20-1 | CSARGGGADTGELFF | TGCAGTGCTAGAGGAGGGGGGGCTGACACCGGGGAGCTGTTTTTT
TRBJ1-2 | TRBD1 | few | TRBV6-1 | CASTEDRGSYGYTF | TGTGCCAGCACCGAGGACAGGGGATCCTATGGCTACACCTTC
TRBJ2-4 | . | few | TRBV6-2/TRBV6-3 | CASNTGRYIQYF | TGTGCCAGCAACACCGGGCGCTACATTCAGTACTTC
TRBJ1-1 | TRBD1 | . | TRBV20-1 | CSASSPGQGGTEAFF | TGCAGTGCTAGTTCCCCCGGACAGGGAGGGACTGAAGCTTTCTTT
TRBJ2-1 | TRBD2 | . | TRBV11-2 | CASNEGTSGGAVKIREQFF | TGTGCCAGCAACGAAGGGACTAGCGGGGGGGCAGTCAAGATACGTGAGCAGTTCTTC
TRBJ2-1 | . | . | TRBV5-8 | CASNPWLWEEYNEQFF | TGTGCCAGCAACCCTTGGTTATGGGAGGAGTACAATGAGCAGTTCTTC
TRBJ2-1 | TRBD2 | once | TRBV5-1 | CASCAGEAYNEQFF | TGCGCCAGCTGTGCGGGGGAGGCTTACAATGAGCAGTTCTTC
TRBJ2-7 | . | few | TRBV7-9 | CASSLSRSPYEQYF | TGTGCCAGCAGCTTATCTAGGTCACCCTACGAGCAGTACTTC
TRBJ2-3 | . | . | TRBV18 | CASSPARTSTDTQYF | TGTGCCAGCTCACCCGCCAGGACTAGCACAGATACGCAGTATTTT
TRBJ2-2 | TRBD2 | . | TRBV20-1 | CSAMEAGRKTGELFF | TGCAGTGCTATGGAGGCCGGGAGGAAAACCGGGGAGCTGTTTTTT
TRBJ2-7 | TRBD1 | many | TRBV5-1 | CASSNSGTGFEQYF | TGCGCCAGCAGCAATTCCGGGACAGGGTTCGAGCAGTACTTC
TRBJ1-1 | . | . | TRBV7-9 | CASSLSGGYEAFF | TGTGCCAGCAGCTTATCGGGGGGCTATGAAGCTTTCTTT
TRBJ2-3 | . | many | TRBV12-3/TRBV12-4 | CASSFEGTTDTQYF | TGTGCCAGCAGTTTCGAGGGCACCACAGATACGCAGTATTTT
TRBJ2-7 | . | few | TRBV12-3/TRBV12-4 | CASSIWGVDYEQYF | TGTGCCAGCAGTATATGGGGGGTTGACTACGAGCAGTACTTC